The clone carrying this T cell receptor beta chain occurred once. Compared with germline, one end of the junction differs, possibly owing to a read error. Clones were sequenced by immunoSEQ multiplex PCR, and TCRdb holds only the in-frame ones, with some missing. The table has some 2,400,000 clones, approximately 96% seen once. The sample belongs to a study of shared clonotypes between healthy human individuals. The CDR3 contains 12 residues. Germline values: CDR1 SSHAT, CDR2 FNYEAQ (reference sequence). This TCR came from a man younger than 35 in good health. The source material was naive CD4+ T cells sorted from blood. Subset here: CD45RA+ positively selected. The chain is built from TRBV7-7 and TRBJ1-6; D possibly corresponds to TRBD1 (5 bases). CDR3 nucleotides: TGTGCTAGCAGTTACAACAGGAGACCCCTCCACTTT. Residues: CASSYNRRPLHF. Full variable domain (remainder filled in from reference TRBV7-7 and TRBJ1-6): GAGVSQSPRYKVTKRGQDVTLRCDPISSHATLYWYQQALGQGPEFLTYFNYEAQPDKSGLPSDRFSAERPEGSISTLTIQRTEQRDSAMYRCASSYNRRPLHFGNGTRLTVT.